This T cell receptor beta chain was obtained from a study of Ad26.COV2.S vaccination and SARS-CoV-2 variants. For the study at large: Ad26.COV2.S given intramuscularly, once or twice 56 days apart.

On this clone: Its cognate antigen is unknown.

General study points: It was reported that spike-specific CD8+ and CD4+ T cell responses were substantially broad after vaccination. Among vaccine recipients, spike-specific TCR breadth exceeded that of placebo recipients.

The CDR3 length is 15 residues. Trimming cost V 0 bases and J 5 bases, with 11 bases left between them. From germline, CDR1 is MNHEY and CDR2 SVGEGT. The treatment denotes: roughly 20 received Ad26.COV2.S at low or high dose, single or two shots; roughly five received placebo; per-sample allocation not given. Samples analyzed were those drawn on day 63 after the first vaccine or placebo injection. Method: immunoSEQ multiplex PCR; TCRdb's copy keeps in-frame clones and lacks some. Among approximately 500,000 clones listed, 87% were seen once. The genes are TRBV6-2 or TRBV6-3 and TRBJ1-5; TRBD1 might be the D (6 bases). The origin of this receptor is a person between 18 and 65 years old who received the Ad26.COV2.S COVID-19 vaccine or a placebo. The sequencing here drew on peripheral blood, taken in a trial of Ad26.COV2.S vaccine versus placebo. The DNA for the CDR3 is TGTGCCAGCAGTTACTCCCAGGGGTTGCATCAGCCCCAGCATTTT. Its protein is CASSYSQGLHQPQHF.